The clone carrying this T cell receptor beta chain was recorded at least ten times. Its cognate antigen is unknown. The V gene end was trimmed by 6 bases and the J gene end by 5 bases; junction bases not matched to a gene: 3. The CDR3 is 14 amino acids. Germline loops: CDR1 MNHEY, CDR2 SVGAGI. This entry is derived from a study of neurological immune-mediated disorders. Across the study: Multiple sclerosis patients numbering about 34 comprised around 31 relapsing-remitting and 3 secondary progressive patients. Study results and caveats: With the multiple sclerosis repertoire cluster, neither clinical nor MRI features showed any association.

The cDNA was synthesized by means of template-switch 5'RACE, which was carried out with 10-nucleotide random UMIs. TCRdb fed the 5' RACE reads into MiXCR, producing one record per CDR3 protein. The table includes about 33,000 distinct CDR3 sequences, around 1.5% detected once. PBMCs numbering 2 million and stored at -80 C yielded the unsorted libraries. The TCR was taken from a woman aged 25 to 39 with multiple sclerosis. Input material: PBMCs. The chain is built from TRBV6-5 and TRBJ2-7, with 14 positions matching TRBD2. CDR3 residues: CASSGTSGGNEQYF. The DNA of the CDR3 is TGTGCCAGCAGCGGGACTAGCGGGGGAAACGAGCAGTACTTC.